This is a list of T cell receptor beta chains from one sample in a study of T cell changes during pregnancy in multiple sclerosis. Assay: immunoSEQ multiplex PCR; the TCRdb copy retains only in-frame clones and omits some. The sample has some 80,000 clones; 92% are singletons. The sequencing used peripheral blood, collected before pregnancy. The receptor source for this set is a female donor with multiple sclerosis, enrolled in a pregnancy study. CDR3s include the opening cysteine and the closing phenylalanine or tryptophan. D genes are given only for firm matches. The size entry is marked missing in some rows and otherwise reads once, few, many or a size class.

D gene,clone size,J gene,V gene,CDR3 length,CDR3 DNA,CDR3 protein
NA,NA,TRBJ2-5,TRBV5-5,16,TGTGCCAGCAGCTGGGAGCAGGGGTTCGGAGGAGAGACCCAGTACTTC,CASSWEQGFGGETQYF
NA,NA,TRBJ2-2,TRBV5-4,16,TGTGCCAGCAGCTCGGGGGGCAGCTCGAACACCGGGGAGCTGTTTTTT,CASSSGGSSNTGELFF
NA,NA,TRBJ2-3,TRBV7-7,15,TGTGCTAGCAGCCTTAGGATGACTAGCACAGATACGCAGTATTTT,CASSLRMTSTDTQYF
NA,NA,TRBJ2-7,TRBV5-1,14,TGCGCCAGCAGTAGGTGGGCCAGGGATGACGAGCAGTACTTC,CASSRWARDDEQYF
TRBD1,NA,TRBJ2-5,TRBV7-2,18,TGTGCCAGCAGCCAAAAAGCGCACACGGGACAGCGAGAAGAGACCCAGTACTTC,CASSQKAHTGQREETQYF
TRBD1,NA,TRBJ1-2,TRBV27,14,TGTGCCAGCAGACAGGGACAGGGGGCGATTGGCTACACCTTC,CASRQGQGAIGYTF
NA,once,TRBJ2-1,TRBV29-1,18,TGCAGCGTTGAAGTCGGGTTGGCGAGCAGGGGCTCCTACAATGAGCAGTTCTTC,CSVEVGLASRGSYNEQFF
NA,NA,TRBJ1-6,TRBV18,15,TGTGCCAGCTCACCATTAGACAGTAATAATTCACCCCTCCACTTT,CASSPLDSNNSPLHF
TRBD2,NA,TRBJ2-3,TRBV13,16,TGTGCCAGCAGCATGACTAGCGGGGGGGCTATGAATACGCAGTATTTT,CASSMTSGGAMNTQYF
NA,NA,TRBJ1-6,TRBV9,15,TGTGCCAGCGCAACCGAGGGAAGTAATAATTCACCCCTCCACTTT,CASATEGSNNSPLHF
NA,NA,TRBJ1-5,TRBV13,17,TGTGCCAGCAGCTTACGGCAGGGTGTGATGTCGAATCAGCCCCAGCATTTT,CASSLRQGVMSNQPQHF
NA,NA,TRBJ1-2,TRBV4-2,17,TGTGCCAGCAGCCAAGGCCCCTTGGAGGGGATCGGCTATGGCTACACCTTC,CASSQGPLEGIGYGYTF